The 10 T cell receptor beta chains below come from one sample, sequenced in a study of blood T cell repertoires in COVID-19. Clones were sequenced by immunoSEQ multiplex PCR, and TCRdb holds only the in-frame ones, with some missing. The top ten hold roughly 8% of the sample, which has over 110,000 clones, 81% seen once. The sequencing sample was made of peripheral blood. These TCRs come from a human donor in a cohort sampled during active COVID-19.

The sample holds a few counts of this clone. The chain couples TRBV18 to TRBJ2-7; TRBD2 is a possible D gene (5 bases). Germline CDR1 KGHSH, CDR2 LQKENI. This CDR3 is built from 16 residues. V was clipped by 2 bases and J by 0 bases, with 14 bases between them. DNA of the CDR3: TGTGCCAGCTCACCATCCTGGGAGATTAGCTCCTACGAGCAGTACTTC. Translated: CASSPSWEISSYEQYF.

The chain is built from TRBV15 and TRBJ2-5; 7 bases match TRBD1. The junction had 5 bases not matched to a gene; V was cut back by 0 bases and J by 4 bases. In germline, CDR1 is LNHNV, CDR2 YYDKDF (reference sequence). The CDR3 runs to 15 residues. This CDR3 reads CATSRDEGARETQYF. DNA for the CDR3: TGTGCCACCAGCAGAGATGAGGGGGCGCGAGAGACCCAGTACTTC.

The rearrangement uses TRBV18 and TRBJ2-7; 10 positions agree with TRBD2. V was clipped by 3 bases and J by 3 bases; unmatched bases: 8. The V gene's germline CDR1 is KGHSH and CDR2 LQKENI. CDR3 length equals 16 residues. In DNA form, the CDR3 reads TGTGCCAGCTCACCCCCTACTAGCGGGACTAACTACGAGCAGTACTTC. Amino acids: CASSPPTSGTNYEQYF.

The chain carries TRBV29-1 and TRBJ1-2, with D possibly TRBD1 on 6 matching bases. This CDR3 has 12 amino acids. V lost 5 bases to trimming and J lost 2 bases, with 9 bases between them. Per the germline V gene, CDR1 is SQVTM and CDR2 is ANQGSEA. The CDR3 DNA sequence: TGCAGCGTTCTGGACAGCAACTATGGCTACACCTTC. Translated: CSVLDSNYGYTF.

As DNA, the CDR3 is TGTGCCAGCAGTTACGGACTAGCGGGATCCTACGAGCAGTACTTC. As protein: CASSYGLAGSYEQYF. The chain has TRBV6-2 or TRBV6-3 and TRBJ2-7; TRBD2 aligns across 12 bases. Germline CDR1 MNHEY, CDR2 SVGEGT. This CDR3 has 15 residues. The junction had 0 bases not matched to a gene; V was cut back by 2 bases and J by 1 base.

CDR3 coding DNA: TGTGCCAGCAGGCGGGAAAAACTCTACGAGCAGTACTTC. The encoded protein is CASRREKLYEQYF. The rearrangement uses TRBV6-5 and TRBJ2-7; D possibly corresponds to TRBD2 (6 bases). Germline V CDR1 and CDR2: MNHEY, SVGAGI. The CDR3 totals 13 residues. Deletions cut 6 bases from V and 3 bases from J, with 12 bases between.

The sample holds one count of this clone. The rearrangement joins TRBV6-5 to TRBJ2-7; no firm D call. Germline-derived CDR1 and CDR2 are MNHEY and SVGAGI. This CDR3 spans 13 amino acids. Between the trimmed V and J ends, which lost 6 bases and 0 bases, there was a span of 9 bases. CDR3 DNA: TGTGCCAGCAGCCAGACACCCTCCTACGAGCAGTACTTC. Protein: CASSQTPSYEQYF.

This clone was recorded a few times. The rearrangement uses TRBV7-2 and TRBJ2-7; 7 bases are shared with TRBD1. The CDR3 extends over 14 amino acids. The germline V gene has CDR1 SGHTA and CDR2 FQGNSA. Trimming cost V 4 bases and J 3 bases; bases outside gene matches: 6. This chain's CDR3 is CASSYLRQGYEQYF. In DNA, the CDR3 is TGTGCCAGCAGCTACCTCCGACAGGGCTACGAGCAGTACTTC.

CDR3 amino acids: CASSYPLGLRESFINTGELFF. CDR3 nucleotide sequence: TGTGCCAGCAGTTACCCCCTCGGTTTGCGGGAATCATTTATTAACACCGGGGAGCTGTTTTTT. The chain combines TRBV6-2 or TRBV6-3 with TRBJ2-2; D perhaps matches TRBD2 (6 bases). The germline CDR1 and CDR2 sequences are MNHEY and SVGEGT. Trimming shortened V by 2 bases and J by 2 bases, and 27 bases separated the two germline ends. This CDR3 is built from 21 residues.

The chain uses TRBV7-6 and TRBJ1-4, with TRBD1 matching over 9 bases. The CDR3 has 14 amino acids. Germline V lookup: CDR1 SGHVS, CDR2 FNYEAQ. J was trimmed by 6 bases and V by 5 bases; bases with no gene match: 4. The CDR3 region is CASSPWDRDEKLFF. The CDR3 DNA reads TGTGCCAGCAGCCCCTGGGACAGGGATGAAAAACTGTTTTTT.